This T cell receptor beta chain was identified during a study of cytomegalovirus exposure and HLA in healthy donors. Findings and limits, study-wide: A later analysis linked a missense DCLRE1C variant to TCR beta V- and J-gene trimming.

Primers: 60 Vbeta forward and 13 Jbeta reverse. Profiling relied on immunoSEQ multiplex PCR, and the TCRdb table lists in-frame clones only, not all of them. The repertoire includes around 76,000 clones, under 80% of them detected once, and less than 2% sits in the top ten. Worth noting for this clone: Its antigen is not identified.

V lost 6 bases and J 0 bases, leaving 15 bases between the germline ends. CDR3 length: 16 amino acids. CDR1 is SEHNR, CDR2 FQNEAQ, per germline (reference sequence). This chain connects TRBV7-9 to TRBJ2-1; D perhaps matches TRBD2 (5 bases). Sequenced input: PBMCs. The receptor comes from a man aged 35 to 55 in good health and CMV-seronegative. The CDR3 DNA reads TGTGCCAGCAGTTCTACGGTACGGGACTCCTACAATGAGCAGTTCTTC. This codes for CASSSTVRDSYNEQFF.